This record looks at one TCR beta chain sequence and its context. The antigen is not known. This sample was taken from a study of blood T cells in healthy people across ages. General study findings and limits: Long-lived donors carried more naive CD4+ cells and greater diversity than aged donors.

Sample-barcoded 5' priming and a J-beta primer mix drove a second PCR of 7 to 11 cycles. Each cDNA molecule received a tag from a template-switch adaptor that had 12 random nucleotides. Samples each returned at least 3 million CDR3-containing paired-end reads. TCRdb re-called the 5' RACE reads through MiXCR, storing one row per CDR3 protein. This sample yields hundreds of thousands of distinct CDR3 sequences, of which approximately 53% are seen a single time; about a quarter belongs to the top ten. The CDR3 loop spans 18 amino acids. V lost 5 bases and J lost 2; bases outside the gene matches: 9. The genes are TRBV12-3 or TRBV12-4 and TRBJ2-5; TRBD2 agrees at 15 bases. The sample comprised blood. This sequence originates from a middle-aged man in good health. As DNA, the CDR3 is TGTGCCAGCAGTCTCGGGACTAGCGGGAGGCCCGTACAAGAGACCCAGTACTTC. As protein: CASSLGTSGRPVQETQYF.